The 16 T cell receptor beta chains below come from one sample, sequenced in a study of T-cell reconstitution after alpha-beta-depleted transplantation in children. Library preparation (for TCRbeta) was performed with unique molecular identifiers. Via MiXCR, TCRdb re-called the PCR reads, giving one row per CDR3 protein. The sample lists hundreds of thousands of distinct CDR3 sequences, over 9.5% occurring once. The sequencing used PBMCs from the stem cell graft donor, collected from the stem cell graft. The receptors derive from a human donor who donated a stem cell graft to a child with acute myeloid leukemia.

This rearrangement joins TRBV12-3 or TRBV12-4 to TRBJ1-3; TRBD1 agrees at 7 bases. J gave up 0 bases and V 6 bases, and 8 bases lay outside the gene matches. This CDR3 is built from 16 residues. Written as DNA, the CDR3 is TGTGCCAGCAGACGACAGGGTAAACTCTCTGGAAACACCATATATTTT. This encodes CASRRQGKLSGNTIYF.

This clonotype was found a few times. The chain recombines TRBV30 with TRBJ2-3; 9 bases agree with TRBD2. With V trimmed by 4 bases and J by 2 bases, 4 bases remained unmatched. CDR3 length: 14 amino acids. Per the germline V gene, CDR1 is GTSNPN and CDR2 is SVGIG (reference sequence). The CDR3 region is CAWIASGITDTQYF. CDR3 DNA sequence: TGTGCCTGGATTGCTAGCGGGATCACAGATACGCAGTATTTT.

This clonotype was detected ten times or more. V is TRBV27 and J is TRBJ1-2; maybe TRBD1 (5 bases). V shed 4 bases and J shed 4 bases, with 13 bases lying between them. The CDR3 is 14 residues long. The germline CDR1 and CDR2 sequences are MNHEY and SMNVEV (reference sequence). The CDR3 sequence is CASSSGTGGYGYTF. In DNA, the CDR3 is TGTGCCAGCAGTTCCGGGACCGGGGGCTATGGCTACACCTTC.

This clonotype was detected only a few times. V gene TRBV28 combines with J gene TRBJ2-5, with D tentatively TRBD1 (6 bases). The ends were cut back, 8 bases at V and 5 bases at J, with 12 bases in the middle. The CDR3 extends over 12 amino acids. Germline lookup yields CDR1 MDHEN and CDR2 SYDVKM. The CDR3 sequence is CASVTGPETQYF. The CDR3 DNA follows: TGTGCCAGCGTGACAGGTCCGGAGACCCAGTACTTC.

This clonotype was seen repeatedly, ten times or more. This chain connects TRBV5-1 to TRBJ2-1, with D hard to call. V was cut by 0 bases and J by 8 bases, with 9 bases left in between. Germline loops: CDR1 SGHRS, CDR2 YFSETQ. CDR3 size: 13 residues. CDR3 in DNA: TGCGCCAGCAGCTTGGCAGGAAGCCATGAGCAGTTCTTC. It yields the protein CASSLAGSHEQFF.

The gene calls are TRBV29-1 and TRBJ2-7; no clear D gene. Germline loops: CDR1 SQVTM, CDR2 ANQGSEA. The CDR3 is 14 amino acids. Trimming stripped 6 bases from V and 5 bases from J, with 20 bases between. The CDR3, as DNA: TGCAGCGTAAAATCGGTAAACACCTTAAACGAGCAGTACTTC. Amino acid sequence: CSVKSVNTLNEQYF.

This clonotype has more than one count but fewer than ten. V is TRBV6-5 and J is TRBJ1-1; 7 positions match TRBD1. Per germline, CDR1 MNHEY and CDR2 SVGAGI. With 2 bases clipped from V and 3 bases from J, the junction kept 9 bases outside the gene matches. The CDR3 totals 16 residues. This CDR3 is CASSYAGGVGDTEAFF. The CDR3 DNA follows: TGTGCCAGCAGTTACGCAGGGGGGGTAGGGGACACTGAAGCTTTCTTT.

The chain combines TRBV9 with TRBJ1-2; TRBD1 matches at 8 bases. There are 14 residues in the CDR3. V lost 1 base, J lost 7 bases, and 6 bases stayed unmatched. Germline-derived CDR1 and CDR2 are SGDLS and YYNGEE. In nucleotides, the CDR3 is TGTGCCAGCAGCGTATTCCAGGGGGCGGGTGGCTACACCTTC. This codes for CASSVFQGAGGYTF.

The chain combines TRBV10-3 with TRBJ2-5; 10 bases map to TRBD1. Per germline, CDR1 ENHRY and CDR2 SYGVKD. The CDR3 is made up of 14 amino acids. J lost 0 bases, V lost 7 bases, and 2 bases had no gene match. CDR3 residues: CAITDRGNQETQYF. CDR3 bases: TGTGCCATCACGGACAGGGGGAACCAAGAGACCCAGTACTTC.

This clonotype was observed many times. V and J are TRBV3-1 and TRBJ2-1; no clear D gene. The CDR3 is 12 amino acids. V was pared by 2 bases and J by 9 bases, with 8 bases between. Germline V gives CDR1 LGHDT, CDR2 YNNKEL (reference sequence). CDR3 amino acids: CASSQRGPEQFF. The CDR3 bases are TGTGCCAGCAGCCAACGAGGCCCTGAGCAGTTCTTC.

This clonotype was recorded at least ten times. The J gene is TRBJ2-5, the V gene TRBV12-3 or TRBV12-4; D ambiguous. The CDR3 covers 14 residues. The V end was cut by 5 bases, the J end by 4 bases, with 14 bases between. This chain's CDR3 is CASSLVGQRETQYF. CDR3 coding DNA: TGTGCCAGCAGTCTAGTTGGGCAAAGAGAGACCCAGTACTTC.

J is TRBJ2-3 and V is TRBV11-2; D is unclear. V was trimmed by 2 bases and J by 7 bases, leaving 7 bases between them. The CDR3 is 12 amino acids. Per germline, CDR1 SGHAT and CDR2 FQNNGV. The CDR3, as DNA: TGTGCCAGCAGCTTAAAGCGTTATACGCAGTATTTT. Protein sequence: CASSLKRYTQYF.

There are many counts of this clonotype. The rearrangement links TRBV7-2 to TRBJ2-5; 14 positions match TRBD2. The CDR3 spans 15 residues. Germline V gene lookup returns CDR1 SGHTA and CDR2 FQGNSA. Germline trimming cut 8 bases from V and 2 bases from J; bases unmatched to any gene: 4. The CDR3 loop is CASGGTSGSQETQYF. The CDR3 coding sequence is TGTGCCAGCGGGGGGACTAGCGGGAGTCAAGAGACCCAGTACTTC.

Ten or more counts support this clonotype. The chain couples TRBV27 to TRBJ2-1, with 11 nucleotides matching TRBD2. V was clipped by 0 bases and J by 12 bases; unmatched bases: 7. This CDR3 contains 15 residues. Germline V CDR1 and CDR2: MNHEY, SMNVEV (reference sequence). The CDR3 spells CASSLSLTSGRGQFF. CDR3 bases: TGTGCCAGCAGTTTATCGCTCACTAGCGGGAGAGGGCAGTTCTTC.

In this sample, this clonotype turned up a few times. The gene calls are TRBV6-1 and TRBJ2-7; TRBD1 aligns across 9 bases. Per germline, CDR1 MNHNS and CDR2 SASEGT. Losses at the gene ends were 4 bases for V and 2 bases for J; bases not matched to a gene: 3. This CDR3 region has 14 residues. The CDR3 sequence: CASSGTGEPYEQYF. The CDR3 region has the DNA TGTGCCAGCAGTGGGACAGGGGAGCCCTACGAGCAGTACTTC.

This clonotype was detected a few times. The chain uses TRBV29-1 and TRBJ1-1, with a possible D match to TRBD1 (6 bases). The CDR3 loop spans 14 amino acids. The germline V and J ends were trimmed by 1 base and 6 bases, with 15 bases remaining between them. From germline, CDR1 is SQVTM and CDR2 ANQGSEA. The CDR3 sequence: CSVEGGQLVAEAFF. The CDR3 DNA follows: TGCAGCGTTGAAGGGGGGCAGTTGGTCGCTGAAGCTTTCTTT.